This is a list of T cell receptor beta chains from one sample in a study of T-cell reconstitution after alpha-beta-depleted transplantation in children. In TCRdb, the PCR reads were re-called with MiXCR into one record per CDR3 protein. The repertoire consists of hundreds of thousands of distinct CDR3 sequences, with 12% occurring once and the leading ten covering about 2.6%. The source material was PBMCs from the stem cell graft donor, sampled from the stem cell graft. The source is a human donor who donated a stem cell graft to a child with acute lymphoblastic leukemia. Each CDR3 is given with its conserved first and last residue. Each record gives: D gene, V gene, J gene, clone size, CDR3 protein, CDR3 DNA. D genes are given only for firm matches. The size field is filled for only some rows; it gives once, few, many or a size class.

D gene: TRBD1
V gene: TRBV28
J gene: TRBJ2-5
clone size: many
CDR3 protein: CASSLGTGGRETQYF
CDR3 DNA: TGTGCCAGCAGTTTAGGGACAGGGGGACGGGAGACCCAGTACTTC

D gene: -
V gene: TRBV3-1
J gene: TRBJ2-3
clone size: -
CDR3 protein: CASSQDVEGESTDTQYF
CDR3 DNA: TGTGCCAGCAGCCAAGATGTTGAGGGGGAGAGCACAGATACGCAGTATTTT

D gene: TRBD1
V gene: TRBV12-3/TRBV12-4
J gene: TRBJ1-4
clone size: many
CDR3 protein: CASRRTGATNEKLFF
CDR3 DNA: TGTGCCAGCAGACGAACAGGGGCAACTAATGAAAAACTGTTTTTT

D gene: -
V gene: TRBV5-1
J gene: TRBJ1-2
clone size: many
CDR3 protein: CASSLGFGGRGGYTF
CDR3 DNA: TGCGCCAGCAGCTTGGGCTTTGGGGGGCGCGGTGGCTACACCTTC

D gene: TRBD1
V gene: TRBV20-1
J gene: TRBJ1-5
clone size: -
CDR3 protein: CSASFLDRDQPQHF
CDR3 DNA: TGCAGTGCTAGTTTTTTGGACAGGGATCAGCCCCAGCATTTT

D gene: -
V gene: TRBV4-3
J gene: TRBJ2-5
clone size: many
CDR3 protein: CASSQDAGGETQYF
CDR3 DNA: TGCGCCAGCAGCCAAGATGCAGGGGGGGAGACCCAGTACTTC

D gene: TRBD2
V gene: TRBV7-2
J gene: TRBJ2-7
clone size: few
CDR3 protein: CASSLRSGRPEDEQYF
CDR3 DNA: TGTGCCAGCAGCTTAAGGAGCGGGAGGCCCGAGGACGAGCAGTACTTC

D gene: TRBD2
V gene: TRBV4-3
J gene: TRBJ2-1
clone size: -
CDR3 protein: CASSQGREGTNEQFF
CDR3 DNA: TGCGCCAGCAGCCAAGGGCGGGAGGGTACCAATGAGCAGTTCTTC

D gene: -
V gene: TRBV19
J gene: TRBJ1-1
clone size: many
CDR3 protein: CASTAMNTEAFF
CDR3 DNA: TGTGCCAGTACGGCGATGAACACTGAAGCTTTCTTT

D gene: -
V gene: TRBV30
J gene: TRBJ1-2
clone size: -
CDR3 protein: CAWSVRGGYVYTF
CDR3 DNA: TGTGCCTGGAGTGTACGAGGGGGATACGTCTACACCTTC

D gene: TRBD2
V gene: TRBV7-2
J gene: TRBJ2-5
clone size: -
CDR3 protein: CASSLASSGGSWETQYF
CDR3 DNA: TGTGCCAGCAGCTTAGCCTCTAGCGGGGGGAGTTGGGAGACCCAGTACTTC

D gene: -
V gene: TRBV28
J gene: TRBJ2-1
clone size: many
CDR3 protein: CASRGTRKGNEQFF
CDR3 DNA: TGTGCCAGCCGCGGGACAAGAAAAGGCAATGAGCAGTTCTTC

D gene: TRBD1
V gene: TRBV11-1
J gene: TRBJ2-6
clone size: many
CDR3 protein: CASSFIISLLQGSGANVLTF
CDR3 DNA: TGTGCCAGCAGCTTCATCATTTCGCTGCTACAGGGGTCCGGGGCCAACGTCCTGACTTTC

D gene: -
V gene: TRBV29-1
J gene: TRBJ2-7
clone size: many
CDR3 protein: CSVEFQGYEQYF
CDR3 DNA: TGCAGCGTTGAGTTTCAGGGGTACGAGCAGTACTTC

D gene: -
V gene: TRBV3-1
J gene: TRBJ2-4
clone size: many
CDR3 protein: CASSQDWLDIQYF
CDR3 DNA: TGTGCCAGCAGCCAAGATTGGCTCGACATTCAGTACTTC

D gene: -
V gene: TRBV27
J gene: TRBJ1-6
clone size: many
CDR3 protein: CASSLGGRQDSPLHF
CDR3 DNA: TGTGCCAGCAGTTTAGGAGGCCGCCAGGACTCACCCCTCCACTTT

D gene: -
V gene: TRBV11-3
J gene: TRBJ2-1
clone size: -
CDR3 protein: CASSSDNNEQFF
CDR3 DNA: TGTGCCAGCAGCTCCGACAACAATGAGCAGTTCTTC

D gene: -
V gene: TRBV9
J gene: TRBJ2-7
clone size: many
CDR3 protein: CASSVQGWSYEQYF
CDR3 DNA: TGTGCCAGCAGCGTGCAGGGCTGGTCTTACGAGCAGTACTTC

D gene: -
V gene: TRBV7-2
J gene: TRBJ2-7
clone size: many
CDR3 protein: CASSLTGYYEQYF
CDR3 DNA: TGTGCCAGCAGCTTGACCGGTTACTACGAGCAGTACTTC

D gene: -
V gene: TRBV7-9
J gene: TRBJ2-4
clone size: many
CDR3 protein: CASTADLAKNIQYF
CDR3 DNA: TGTGCCAGCACAGCGGACTTAGCCAAAAACATTCAGTACTTC

D gene: -
V gene: TRBV5-1
J gene: TRBJ1-1
clone size: many
CDR3 protein: CASSPGTLNTEAFF
CDR3 DNA: TGCGCCAGCAGCCCCGGGACATTGAACACTGAAGCTTTCTTT

D gene: -
V gene: TRBV2
J gene: TRBJ1-2
clone size: medium-sized
CDR3 protein: CASSEGAAYGYTF
CDR3 DNA: TGTGCCAGCAGTGAAGGGGCTGCCTATGGCTACACCTTC

D gene: -
V gene: TRBV28
J gene: TRBJ1-1
clone size: many
CDR3 protein: CASRVIGAEAFF
CDR3 DNA: TGTGCCAGCAGGGTCATAGGAGCTGAAGCTTTCTTT

D gene: TRBD2
V gene: TRBV7-9
J gene: TRBJ2-3
clone size: many
CDR3 protein: CASSLYAGGSQDTQYF
CDR3 DNA: TGTGCCAGCAGCTTATATGCGGGGGGCTCGCAAGATACGCAGTATTTT

D gene: -
V gene: TRBV15
J gene: TRBJ1-2
clone size: -
CDR3 protein: CATSRESGGVYGYTF
CDR3 DNA: TGTGCCACCAGCAGAGAATCCGGGGGCGTCTATGGCTACACCTTC

D gene: -
V gene: TRBV20-1
J gene: TRBJ1-2
clone size: -
CDR3 protein: CSARGQGRSRYGYTF
CDR3 DNA: TGCAGTGCTAGGGGCCAGGGGCGGAGCCGTTATGGCTACACCTTC

D gene: -
V gene: TRBV10-3
J gene: TRBJ2-2
clone size: many
CDR3 protein: CAISENTGELFF
CDR3 DNA: TGTGCCATCAGTGAGAACACCGGGGAGCTGTTTTTT

D gene: TRBD2
V gene: TRBV20-1
J gene: TRBJ2-3
clone size: many
CDR3 protein: CSANSGRASTDTQYF
CDR3 DNA: TGCAGTGCAAATAGCGGGAGGGCTAGCACAGATACGCAGTATTTT

D gene: -
V gene: TRBV21-1
J gene: TRBJ1-2
clone size: many
CDR3 protein: CASSNKPRHPTYGYTF
CDR3 DNA: TGTGCCAGCAGCAATAAGCCTCGGCACCCCACCTATGGCTACACCTTC

D gene: TRBD2
V gene: TRBV25-1
J gene: TRBJ2-3
clone size: few
CDR3 protein: CASSEIRAGVSTDTQYF
CDR3 DNA: TGTGCCAGCAGTGAAATCAGAGCGGGGGTGAGCACAGATACGCAGTATTTT

D gene: -
V gene: TRBV29-1
J gene: TRBJ2-7
clone size: -
CDR3 protein: CSATGTPYYEQYF
CDR3 DNA: TGCAGCGCGACCGGGACACCCTACTACGAGCAGTACTTC

D gene: TRBD1
V gene: TRBV20-1
J gene: TRBJ1-5
clone size: many
CDR3 protein: CSAGDRGLNQPQHF
CDR3 DNA: TGCAGTGCTGGGGACAGGGGGCTCAATCAGCCCCAGCATTTT

D gene: -
V gene: TRBV5-1
J gene: TRBJ2-7
clone size: many
CDR3 protein: CASSLGRTPSYEQYF
CDR3 DNA: TGCGCCAGCAGCTTGGGCCGGACCCCCTCCTACGAGCAGTACTTC

D gene: -
V gene: TRBV9
J gene: TRBJ2-3
clone size: many
CDR3 protein: CASSVGVTQYF
CDR3 DNA: TGTGCCAGCAGCGTAGGAGTGACGCAGTATTTT

D gene: -
V gene: TRBV20-1
J gene: TRBJ2-3
clone size: many
CDR3 protein: CSAPRGVDLDTQYF
CDR3 DNA: TGCAGTGCTCCCCGTGGTGTTGATCTGGATACGCAGTATTTT

D gene: -
V gene: TRBV6-2/TRBV6-3
J gene: TRBJ1-2
clone size: many
CDR3 protein: CASSDRTRRSSPNYGYTF
CDR3 DNA: TGTGCCAGCAGTGATAGAACCAGGAGATCAAGTCCTAACTATGGCTACACCTTC

D gene: TRBD2
V gene: TRBV7-9
J gene: TRBJ2-1
clone size: many
CDR3 protein: CASSTTSGSEQFF
CDR3 DNA: TGTGCCAGCAGCACGACTAGCGGCAGTGAGCAGTTCTTC

D gene: TRBD2
V gene: TRBV24-1
J gene: TRBJ2-5
clone size: -
CDR3 protein: CATSARPGLAGQETQYF
CDR3 DNA: TGTGCCACCAGTGCCAGACCGGGACTAGCGGGCCAAGAGACCCAGTACTTC

D gene: TRBD2
V gene: TRBV10-3
J gene: TRBJ2-1
clone size: many
CDR3 protein: CAISDLGLAGGKDEQFF
CDR3 DNA: TGTGCCATCAGTGATCTAGGACTAGCGGGGGGTAAAGATGAGCAGTTCTTC

D gene: -
V gene: TRBV2
J gene: TRBJ2-5
clone size: many
CDR3 protein: CASSRAHQGQYF
CDR3 DNA: TGTGCCAGCAGTAGGGCTCATCAGGGCCAGTACTTC

D gene: -
V gene: TRBV7-2
J gene: TRBJ2-7
clone size: many
CDR3 protein: CASSLGRISSYEQYF
CDR3 DNA: TGTGCCAGCAGCTTAGGGCGGATCAGCTCCTACGAGCAGTACTTC

D gene: -
V gene: TRBV6-1
J gene: TRBJ2-7
clone size: few
CDR3 protein: CATERGASYEQYF
CDR3 DNA: TGTGCCACGGAGAGGGGCGCCTCCTACGAGCAGTACTTC

D gene: TRBD1
V gene: TRBV6-1
J gene: TRBJ2-7
clone size: -
CDR3 protein: CASSLRNYRGEQYF
CDR3 DNA: TGTGCCAGCAGTCTTCGAAACTACAGGGGGGAGCAGTACTTC

D gene: -
V gene: TRBV20-1
J gene: TRBJ2-7
clone size: many
CDR3 protein: CSARDRWPNEQYF
CDR3 DNA: TGCAGTGCTAGAGATCGCTGGCCCAACGAGCAGTACTTC

D gene: TRBD2
V gene: TRBV20-1
J gene: TRBJ2-1
clone size: few
CDR3 protein: CSGETSGAANEQFF
CDR3 DNA: TGCAGTGGAGAGACTAGCGGTGCCGCCAATGAGCAGTTCTTC

D gene: -
V gene: TRBV27
J gene: TRBJ1-5
clone size: many
CDR3 protein: CASSLGGPSNQPQHF
CDR3 DNA: TGTGCCAGCAGTTTAGGGGGTCCTAGCAATCAGCCCCAGCATTTT

D gene: -
V gene: TRBV6-5
J gene: TRBJ1-5
clone size: -
CDR3 protein: CASSYSLGQSSGQPQHF
CDR3 DNA: TGTGCCAGCAGTTACTCGCTGGGCCAGTCTTCAGGTCAGCCCCAGCATTTT

D gene: TRBD1
V gene: TRBV7-2
J gene: TRBJ2-7
clone size: few
CDR3 protein: CASSSSGTGGVAYEQYF
CDR3 DNA: TGTGCCAGCAGCTCCTCAGGGACAGGGGGCGTAGCGTACGAGCAGTACTTC

D gene: TRBD2
V gene: TRBV27
J gene: TRBJ2-7
clone size: many
CDR3 protein: CASSPLTVFLAGSSYEQYF
CDR3 DNA: TGTGCCAGCAGTCCGCTTACAGTGTTCCTAGCGGGGTCTTCCTACGAGCAGTACTTC

D gene: -
V gene: TRBV5-5
J gene: TRBJ2-7
clone size: -
CDR3 protein: CASSRPGEQYF
CDR3 DNA: TGTGCCAGCAGCCGACCGGGGGAGCAGTACTTC